Listed below are T cell receptor beta chains from one sample, sequenced in a study of vaccination effects on CD4 cells after COVID-19. Their antigen targets remain unknown. Data came from immunoSEQ multiplex PCR; TCRdb stores just in-frame clones and leaves some out. The sample includes tens of thousands of clones, roughly 73% of them seen just once. This sample comprised CD4+ T cells from PBMCs cultured without peptide, obtained after COVID-19 vaccination. Every receptor here comes from a human donor who received a COVID-19 vaccine. Both conserved end residues are part of each CDR3. Each record gives: J gene, V gene, D gene, clone size, CDR3 DNA, CDR3 protein. A D gene is named only where the DNA matches it firmly. Clone size is given for some rows only: seen once, a few or many times, or a class if the clone is expanded.

TRBJ2-1,TRBV5-1,-,once,TGCGCCAGCACAGGGCGCTTGGGAAATGAGCAGTTCTTC,CASTGRLGNEQFF
TRBJ1-2,TRBV24-1,TRBD1,-,TGTGCCACCAGTGATACCTTCGTGCAGGGGGCGAATGGCTACACCTTC,CATSDTFVQGANGYTF
TRBJ2-3,TRBV4-1,TRBD2,-,TGCGCCAGCAGGCCACTGGGACTAGCGGGGGGGCAAAGCACAGATACGCAGTATTTT,CASRPLGLAGGQSTDTQYF
TRBJ2-3,TRBV7-2,TRBD1,-,TGTGCCAGCAGCTTAGTGACAGGGTCGTCTAGCACAGATACGCAGTATTTT,CASSLVTGSSSTDTQYF
TRBJ1-1,TRBV3-1/TRBV3-2,-,-,TGTGCCAGCAGATACAGGAACACTGAAGCTTTCTTT,CASRYRNTEAFF
TRBJ1-5,TRBV19,TRBD1,-,TGTGCCAGTAGTGCACAGACAGGGGCCGGTCAGCCCCAGCATTTT,CASSAQTGAGQPQHF
TRBJ2-2,TRBV5-6,-,few,TGTGCCAGCAGCTTATACAGGGTAGACACCGGGGAGCTGTTTTTT,CASSLYRVDTGELFF
TRBJ1-1,TRBV7-2,-,-,TGTGCCAGCAGCTTCCGGGGGTCGGGAAACACTGAAGCTTTCTTT,CASSFRGSGNTEAFF
TRBJ2-3,TRBV3-1/TRBV3-2,-,-,TGTGCCAGCAGCCAGGGGGATACGCAGTATTTT,CASSQGDTQYF
TRBJ1-2,TRBV20-1,-,-,TGCAGTGCCGAGTCAGTGGAAGGCTACACCTTC,CSAESVEGYTF
TRBJ1-1,TRBV3-1/TRBV3-2,-,-,TGTGCCAGCAGCCAAGATCCAGGGATGCACACTGAAGCTTTCTTT,CASSQDPGMHTEAFF
TRBJ2-3,TRBV5-1,-,-,TGCGCCAGCAGCCCCCTGGGGTCTAGCACAGATACGCAGTATTTT,CASSPLGSSTDTQYF
TRBJ2-5,TRBV7-3,TRBD1,-,TGTGCCAGCAGCTTAACCGGGACAGGGGCGGAGACCCAGTACTTC,CASSLTGTGAETQYF
TRBJ2-3,TRBV6-2/TRBV6-3,-,-,TGTGCCAGCAGTCGACTAGATCCCGCCGCAGATACGCAGTATTTT,CASSRLDPAADTQYF